This entry is about one TCR beta chain. Living in roughly 23 US areas, the participants were between roughly 18 and 89 years of age. Each participant's cohort was designated according to participant-reported clinical history. It was within 2 weeks before study entry that exposed participants met a COVID-19 case. These data originate in a study of blood T cell repertoires in COVID-19. Study in general: Some COVID-19 samples were acute and others convalescent; all came from the United States, Italy and Spain.

The V gene lost 0 bases and the J gene lost 1 base, with 15 bases spanning the gap. The CDR3 is 16 amino acids. From germline, CDR1 is GTSNPN and CDR2 SVGIG (reference sequence). Data came from immunoSEQ multiplex PCR; TCRdb stores just in-frame clones and leaves some out. The data hold roughly 220,000 clones, with 90% observed a single time. Sequencing was done on a sample of PBMCs or T cells enriched from blood (not recorded which). This TCR came from a man aged 25 to 45 who had been exposed to COVID-19. The chain carries TRBV30 and TRBJ1-2; no definite D call. This CDR3 is CAWSVGPGLVNYGYTF. As DNA, the CDR3 is TGTGCCTGGAGTGTAGGCCCGGGATTGGTTAACTATGGCTACACCTTC.